Shown below are 2 T cell receptor beta chains from a single sample sequenced in a study of cytomegalovirus exposure and HLA in healthy donors (dated by TCRdb to 2016 to 2017). Library method: the immunoSEQ multiplex PCR assay. A mixture of 60 forward primers for TCR Vbeta segments and 13 reverse primers for TCR Jbeta segments was used in the multiplex PCR. Imported from immuneACCESS, the table was reduced by TCRdb to in-frame sequences with V and J called. These copies leave out some clones; in studies compared against another copy, an unresolved V gene accounts for under half, and the cause of the remainder is not known. Counted in this sample were about 140,000 clones; around two thirds of them appeared once. The top ten clonotypes cover roughly 10% of the sample. Sequencing was done on a sample of PBMCs. The origin of the receptors is a man aged 30 to 45 in good health and CMV-seropositive.

The chain links TRBV19 to TRBJ2-2; D is perhaps TRBD1 (6 bases). This CDR3 spans 16 amino acids. Trimming stripped 6 bases from V and 2 bases from J, with 16 bases between. Germline V gene lookup returns CDR1 LNHDA and CDR2 SQIVND (reference sequence). CDR3 DNA sequence: TGTGCCAGTAGCCGGATGACAGGTGCAAACACCGGGGAGCTGTTTTTT. This translates into CASSRMTGANTGELFF.

The chain carries TRBV27 and TRBJ2-7; 7 nucleotides match TRBD1. The CDR3 totals 14 residues. With 4 bases clipped from V and 2 bases from J, the junction kept 5 bases outside the gene matches. Per the germline V gene, CDR1 is MNHEY and CDR2 is SMNVEV (reference sequence). CDR3 sequence (DNA): TGTGCCAGCAGTTCGAGGGGGCTAGCCTACGAGCAGTACTTC. It translates to CASSSRGLAYEQYF.